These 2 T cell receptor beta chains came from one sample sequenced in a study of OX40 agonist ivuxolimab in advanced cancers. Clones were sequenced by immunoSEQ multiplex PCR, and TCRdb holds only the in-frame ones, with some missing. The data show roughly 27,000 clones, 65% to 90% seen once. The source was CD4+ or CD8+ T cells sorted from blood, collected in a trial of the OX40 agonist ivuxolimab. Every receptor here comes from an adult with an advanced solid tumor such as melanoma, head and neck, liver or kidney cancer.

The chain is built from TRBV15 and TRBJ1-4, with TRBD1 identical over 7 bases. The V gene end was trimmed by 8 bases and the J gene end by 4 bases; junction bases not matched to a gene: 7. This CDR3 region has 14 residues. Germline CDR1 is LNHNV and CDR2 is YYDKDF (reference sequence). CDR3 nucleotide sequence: TGTGCCACCGCTCTGGACAGGTTTAATGAAAAACTGTTTTTT. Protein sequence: CATALDRFNEKLFF.

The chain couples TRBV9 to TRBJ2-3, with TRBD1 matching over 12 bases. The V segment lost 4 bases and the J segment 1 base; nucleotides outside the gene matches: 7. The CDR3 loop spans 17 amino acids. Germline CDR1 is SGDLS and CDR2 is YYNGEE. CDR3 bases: TGTGCCAGCAGCCCCCGGGACAGGGGGCGGGGCACAGATACGCAGTATTTT. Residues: CASSPRDRGRGTDTQYF.